The 15 T cell receptor beta chains listed next were all sequenced from one sample in a study of blood T cell repertoires in COVID-19. Assay: immunoSEQ multiplex PCR; the TCRdb copy retains only in-frame clones and omits some. The data hold 300,000 to 400,000 clones, with roughly nine tenths observed a single time. Sequenced sample: peripheral blood. Receptor source: a woman aged 25 to 39 with COVID-19, enrolled during active disease.

The chain is built from TRBV27 and TRBJ2-1; 7 nucleotides agree with TRBD2. The CDR3 contains 15 residues. Germline V CDR1 and CDR2: MNHEY, SMNVEV (reference sequence). After removal of 3 bases from V and 5 bases from J, the junction contained 7 bases not matched to a gene. The CDR3 is CASSFGEGGDNEQFF. The CDR3 bases are TGTGCCAGCAGTTTTGGGGAGGGTGGGGACAATGAGCAGTTCTTC.

The chain joins TRBV27 to TRBJ1-2; TRBD1 matches at 9 bases. The V gene's germline CDR1 is MNHEY and CDR2 SMNVEV (reference sequence). The V segment lost 5 bases and the J segment 4 bases; nucleotides outside the gene matches: 5. CDR3 size: 14 residues. As DNA, the CDR3 is TGTGCCAGCAGTCCCCTGGACAGGGGCTATGGCTACACCTTC. This encodes CASSPLDRGYGYTF.

This clone has just one count. This CDR3 is CASRGSSGSTTYNEQFF. The CDR3, as DNA: TGTGCCAGCAGAGGTTCTAGCGGGAGTACCACCTACAATGAGCAGTTCTTC. This sequence joins TRBV9 and TRBJ2-1; 10 nucleotides align to TRBD2. The junction had 10 bases not matched to a gene; V was cut back by 5 bases and J by 2 bases. The CDR3 consists of 17 residues. The germline gives CDR1 SGDLS, CDR2 YYNGEE.

This rearrangement joins TRBV5-6 to TRBJ1-4; D gene ambiguous. The CDR3 sequence is 12 residues long. Germline values: CDR1 SGHDT, CDR2 YYEEEE. Between the trimmed V and J ends, which lost 6 bases and 4 bases, there was a span of 7 bases. The CDR3 sequence is CASKGDNEKLFF. In DNA, the CDR3 is TGTGCCAGCAAGGGAGATAATGAAAAACTGTTTTTT.

The chain carries TRBV28 and TRBJ1-4, with 7 bases that match TRBD1. After removal of 4 bases from V and 7 bases from J, the junction contained 9 bases not matched to a gene. This CDR3 contains 15 residues. Per the germline V gene, CDR1 is MDHEN and CDR2 is SYDVKM. The CDR3 region is CASSSNRGIGEKLFF. CDR3 nucleotides: TGTGCCAGCAGTTCCAACAGGGGAATCGGTGAAAAACTGTTTTTT.

The chain links TRBV19 to TRBJ1-5; no clear D gene. V was trimmed by 9 bases and J by 0 bases, leaving 21 bases between them. CDR3 length: 17 amino acids. The germline V gene encodes CDR1 LNHDA and CDR2 SQIVND (reference sequence). CDR3 nucleotide sequence: TGTGCCAGCCTACCTGGAGGCAGTCCTTATAGCAATCAGCCCCAGCATTTT. Amino acid sequence: CASLPGGSPYSNQPQHF.

J is TRBJ2-3 and V is TRBV15; D possibly corresponds to TRBD1 (6 bases). The CDR3 has 15 amino acids. V dropped 0 bases and J dropped 2 bases, with 9 bases sitting between them. CDR1 and CDR2 from the germline V gene are LNHNV and YYDKDF (reference sequence). The CDR3 spells CATSRDGDNTDTQYF. The CDR3 DNA follows: TGTGCCACCAGCAGAGATGGGGACAACACAGATACGCAGTATTTT.

The chain uses TRBV14 and TRBJ2-3; D not resolved. Trimming shortened V by 0 bases and J by 4 bases, and 8 bases separated the two germline ends. Germline V CDR1 and CDR2: SGHDN, FVKESK. The CDR3 runs to 14 residues. Here the CDR3 reads CASSQDRSADTQYF. The CDR3 DNA sequence: TGTGCCAGCAGCCAAGATCGAAGCGCAGATACGCAGTATTTT.

The chain is built from TRBV15 and TRBJ1-2; 10 bases map to TRBD1. Germline trimming cut 1 base from V and 3 bases from J; bases unmatched to any gene: 11. CDR1 and CDR2 from the germline V gene are LNHNV and YYDKDF (reference sequence). This CDR3 has 18 residues. This CDR3 is CATSRGDRGRGMDYGYTF. Written as DNA, the CDR3 is TGTGCCACCAGCAGAGGGGACAGGGGTAGGGGTATGGACTATGGCTACACCTTC.

The rearrangement joins TRBV28 to TRBJ1-1; D is ambiguous. Trimming removed 4 bases at V and 0 bases at J, with 6 bases between. The length of the CDR3 is 13 residues. Germline CDR1 MDHEN, CDR2 SYDVKM. CDR3 coding DNA: TGTGCCAGCAGTTCCACACTGAACACTGAAGCTTTCTTT. Its translation is CASSSTLNTEAFF. Complete variable domain (other parts from reference TRBV28 and TRBJ1-1): DVKVTQSSRYLVKRTGEKVFLECVQDMDHENMFWYRQDPGLGLRLIYFSYDVKMKEKGDIPEGYSVSREKKERFSLILESASTNQTSMYLCASSSTLNTEAFFGQGTRLTVV.

The CDR3 protein is CASSEYRGFSYEQYF. DNA of the CDR3: TGTGCCAGCAGTGAATACAGGGGGTTCTCCTACGAGCAGTACTTC. V usage is TRBV6-1 and J usage is TRBJ2-7; 8 bases match TRBD1. This CDR3 is 15 amino acids long. After removal of 2 bases from V and 0 bases from J, the junction contained 3 bases not matched to a gene. Germline CDR1 and CDR2: MNHNS and SASEGT.

This rearrangement joins TRBV5-1 to TRBJ1-4, with D uncertain. The CDR3 loop spans 15 amino acids. Germline CDR1 and CDR2: SGHRS and YFSETQ. Trimming left V 4 bases short and J 4 bases short, with 14 bases between. CDR3 sequence (DNA): TGCGCCAGCAGCCCCCGTACGAGAAATAATGAAAAACTGTTTTTT. This sequence encodes CASSPRTRNNEKLFF.

V is TRBV12-3 or TRBV12-4 and J is TRBJ1-5; D is perhaps TRBD1 (5 bases). This CDR3 spans 13 amino acids. V was cut by 3 bases and J by 5 bases, with 8 bases left in between. As DNA, the CDR3 is TGTGCCAGCAGTTTGACAGATCATCAGCCCCAGCATTTT. This encodes CASSLTDHQPQHF.

J is TRBJ2-7 and V is TRBV27, with 11 bases matching TRBD1. Losses at the gene ends were 3 bases for V and 5 bases for J; bases not matched to a gene: 3. The germline V gene encodes CDR1 MNHEY and CDR2 SMNVEV (reference sequence). The CDR3 sequence is 14 residues long. The CDR3 coding sequence is TGTGCCAGCAGTTTCGGGACAGGGGGAAACGAGCAGTACTTC. Translated: CASSFGTGGNEQYF.

This clone came up once. The V gene is TRBV7-9, the J gene TRBJ2-7, with D perhaps matching TRBD1 (6 bases). CDR1 and CDR2 from the germline V gene are SEHNR and FQNEAQ (reference sequence). Trimming removed 1 base from V and 4 bases from J, with 14 bases in between. This CDR3 is built from 15 residues. CDR3 sequence reads: CASSLGLGGRYEQYF. For the CDR3, the DNA is TGTGCCAGCAGCTTAGGGCTAGGGGGAAGGTACGAGCAGTACTTC.